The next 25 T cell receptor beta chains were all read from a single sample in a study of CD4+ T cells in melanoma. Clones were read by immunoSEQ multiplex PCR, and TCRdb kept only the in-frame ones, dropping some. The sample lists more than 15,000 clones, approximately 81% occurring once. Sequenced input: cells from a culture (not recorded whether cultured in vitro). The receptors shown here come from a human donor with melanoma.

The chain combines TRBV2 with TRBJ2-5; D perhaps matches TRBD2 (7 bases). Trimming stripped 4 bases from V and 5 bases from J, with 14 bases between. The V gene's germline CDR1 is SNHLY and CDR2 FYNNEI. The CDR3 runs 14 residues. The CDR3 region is CASSVGGASETQYF. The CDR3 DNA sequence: TGTGCCAGCAGTGTAGGGGGGGCCAGCGAGACCCAGTACTTC.

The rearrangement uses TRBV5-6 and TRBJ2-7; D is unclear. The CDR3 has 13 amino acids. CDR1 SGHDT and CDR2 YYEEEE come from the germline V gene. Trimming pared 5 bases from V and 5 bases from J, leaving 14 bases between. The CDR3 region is CASRGFFGNEQYF. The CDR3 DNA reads TGTGCCAGCAGGGGCTTTTTTGGCAACGAGCAGTACTTC.

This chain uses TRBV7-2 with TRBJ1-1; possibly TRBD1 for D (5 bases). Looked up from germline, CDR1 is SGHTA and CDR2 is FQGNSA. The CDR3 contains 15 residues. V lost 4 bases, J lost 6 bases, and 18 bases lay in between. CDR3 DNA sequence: TGTGCCAGCAGCTCCCTTTACGGGGACGGGGCTGAAGCTTTCTTT. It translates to CASSSLYGDGAEAFF.

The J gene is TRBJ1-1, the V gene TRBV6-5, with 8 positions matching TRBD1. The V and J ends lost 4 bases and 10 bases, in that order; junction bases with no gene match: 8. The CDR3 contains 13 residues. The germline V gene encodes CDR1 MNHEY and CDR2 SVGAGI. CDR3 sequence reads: CASSSLGQGSAFF. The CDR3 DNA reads TGTGCCAGCAGTTCTCTAGGACAGGGCTCAGCTTTCTTT.

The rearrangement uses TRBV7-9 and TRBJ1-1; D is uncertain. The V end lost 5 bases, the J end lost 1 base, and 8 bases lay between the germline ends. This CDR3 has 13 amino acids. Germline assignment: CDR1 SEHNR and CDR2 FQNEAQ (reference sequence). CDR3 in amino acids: CASSAQENTEAFF. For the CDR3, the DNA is TGTGCCAGCAGCGCCCAAGAGAACACTGAAGCTTTCTTT.

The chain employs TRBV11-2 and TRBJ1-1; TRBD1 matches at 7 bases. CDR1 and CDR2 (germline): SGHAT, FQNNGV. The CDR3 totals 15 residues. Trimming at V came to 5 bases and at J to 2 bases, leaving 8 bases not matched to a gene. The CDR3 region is CASSPLTGRNTEAFF. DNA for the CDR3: TGTGCCAGCAGCCCATTGACAGGGAGAAACACTGAAGCTTTCTTT.

CDR3 coding DNA: TGTGCCAGCAGCTCGGAACGGTCGCACTATGGCTACACCTTC. Amino acids: CASSSERSHYGYTF. The chain joins TRBV7-9 to TRBJ1-2; D is ambiguous. The V end was cut by 4 bases, the J end by 3 bases, with 12 bases between. CDR3 length: 14 amino acids. Germline V gene sequence: CDR1 SEHNR, CDR2 FQNEAQ (reference sequence).

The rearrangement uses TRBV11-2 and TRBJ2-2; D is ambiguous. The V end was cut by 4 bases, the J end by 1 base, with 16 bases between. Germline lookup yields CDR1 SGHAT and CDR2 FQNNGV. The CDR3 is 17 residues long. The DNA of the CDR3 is TGTGCCAGCAGCTCCTCCGCGGATTTTAGGAACACCGGGGAGCTGTTTTTT. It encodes CASSSSADFRNTGELFF.

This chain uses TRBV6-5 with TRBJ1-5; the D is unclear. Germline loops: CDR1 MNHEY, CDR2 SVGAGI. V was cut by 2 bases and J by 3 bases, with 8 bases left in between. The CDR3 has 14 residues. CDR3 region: CASSYRAVNQPQHF. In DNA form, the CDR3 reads TGTGCCAGCAGTTACAGAGCGGTCAATCAGCCCCAGCATTTT.

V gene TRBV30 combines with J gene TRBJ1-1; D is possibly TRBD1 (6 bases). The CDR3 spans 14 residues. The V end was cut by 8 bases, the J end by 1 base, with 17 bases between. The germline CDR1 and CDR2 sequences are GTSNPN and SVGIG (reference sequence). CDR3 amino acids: CAQLTGASNTEAFF. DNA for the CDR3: TGTGCCCAATTAACGGGGGCGTCGAACACTGAAGCTTTCTTT.

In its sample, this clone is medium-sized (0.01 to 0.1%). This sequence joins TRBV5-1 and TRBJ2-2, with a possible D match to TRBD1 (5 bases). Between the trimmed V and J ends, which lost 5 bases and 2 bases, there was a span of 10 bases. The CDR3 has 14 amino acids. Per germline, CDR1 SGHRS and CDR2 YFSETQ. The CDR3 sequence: CASSIQGNTGELFF. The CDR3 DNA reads TGCGCCAGCAGTATTCAGGGTAACACCGGGGAGCTGTTTTTT.

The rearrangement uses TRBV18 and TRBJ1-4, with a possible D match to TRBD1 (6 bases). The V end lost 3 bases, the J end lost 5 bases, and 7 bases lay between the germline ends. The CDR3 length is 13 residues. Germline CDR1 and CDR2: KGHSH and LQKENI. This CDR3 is CASSPTGNEKLFF. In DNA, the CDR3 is TGTGCCAGCTCACCTACAGGGAATGAAAAACTGTTTTTT.

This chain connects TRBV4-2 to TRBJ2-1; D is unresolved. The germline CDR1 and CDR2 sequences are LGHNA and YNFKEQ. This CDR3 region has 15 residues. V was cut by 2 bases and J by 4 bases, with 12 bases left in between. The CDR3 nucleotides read TGTGCCAGCAGCCAATTGGAACTAACTTACAATGAGCAGTTCTTC. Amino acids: CASSQLELTYNEQFF.

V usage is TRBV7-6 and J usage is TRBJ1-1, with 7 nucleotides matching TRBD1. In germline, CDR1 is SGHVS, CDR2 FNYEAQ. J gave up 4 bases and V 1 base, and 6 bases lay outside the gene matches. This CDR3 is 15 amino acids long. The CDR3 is CASSLVGGGGTEAFF. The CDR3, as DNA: TGTGCCAGCAGCTTAGTGGGAGGGGGCGGCACTGAAGCTTTCTTT.

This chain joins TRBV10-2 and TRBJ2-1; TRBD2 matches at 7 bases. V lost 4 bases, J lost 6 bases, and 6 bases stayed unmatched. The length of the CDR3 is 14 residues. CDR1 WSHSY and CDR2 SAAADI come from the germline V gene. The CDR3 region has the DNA TGCGCCAGCAGTGGCTGGGGACTATCCAATGAGCAGTTCTTC. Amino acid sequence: CASSGWGLSNEQFF.

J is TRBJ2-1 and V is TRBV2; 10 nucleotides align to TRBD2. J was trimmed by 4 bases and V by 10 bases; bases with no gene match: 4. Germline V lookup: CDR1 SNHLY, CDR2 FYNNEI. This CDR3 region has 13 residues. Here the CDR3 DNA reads TGTGCCACCGGACTAGCGGTATACAATGAGCAGTTCTTC. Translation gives CATGLAVYNEQFF.

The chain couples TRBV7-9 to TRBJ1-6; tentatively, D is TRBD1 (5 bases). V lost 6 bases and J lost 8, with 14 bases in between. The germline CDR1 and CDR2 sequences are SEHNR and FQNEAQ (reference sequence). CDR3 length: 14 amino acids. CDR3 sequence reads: CASRLQGADSPLHF. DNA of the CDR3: TGTGCCAGCAGGCTTCAGGGTGCGGATTCACCCCTCCACTTT.

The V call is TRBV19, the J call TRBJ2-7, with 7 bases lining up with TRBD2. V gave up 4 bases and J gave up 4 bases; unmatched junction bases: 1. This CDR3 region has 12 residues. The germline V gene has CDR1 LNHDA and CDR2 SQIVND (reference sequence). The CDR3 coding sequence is TGTGCCAGTAGTAGGGGGGGATACGAGCAGTACTTC. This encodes CASSRGGYEQYF.

CDR3: CASSRTSGGYNEQFF. The CDR3 DNA reads TGTGCCAGCAGCCGGACTAGCGGGGGTTACAATGAGCAGTTCTTC. The chain is built from TRBV7-6 and TRBJ2-1; 13 nucleotides agree with TRBD2. This CDR3 is built from 15 residues. The ends lost 5 bases at V and 4 bases at J; junction bases unmatched: 2. From germline, CDR1 is SGHVS and CDR2 FNYEAQ. The full variable domain, in which reference TRBV7-6 and TRBJ2-1 provide the parts outside the CDR3, is GAGVSQSPRYKVTKRGQDVALRCDPISGHVSLYWYRQALGQGPEFLTYFNYEAQQDKSGLPNDRFSAERPEGSISTLTIQRTEQRDSAMYRCASSRTSGGYNEQFFGPGTRLTVL.

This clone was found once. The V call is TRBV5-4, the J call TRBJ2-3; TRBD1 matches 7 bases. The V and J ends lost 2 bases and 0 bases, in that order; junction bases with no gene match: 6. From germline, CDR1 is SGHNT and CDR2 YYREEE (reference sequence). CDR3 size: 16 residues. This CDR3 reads CASSLTGQLSTDTQYF. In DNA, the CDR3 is TGTGCCAGCAGCTTAACGGGACAGCTTAGCACAGATACGCAGTATTTT.

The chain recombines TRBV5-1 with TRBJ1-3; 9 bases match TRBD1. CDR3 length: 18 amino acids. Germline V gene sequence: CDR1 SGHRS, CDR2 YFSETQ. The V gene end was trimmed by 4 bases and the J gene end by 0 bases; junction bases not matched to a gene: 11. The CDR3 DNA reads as TGCGCCAGCAGCCATGGGACAGGGTATGGTATCTCTGGAAACACCATATATTTT. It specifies CASSHGTGYGISGNTIYF.

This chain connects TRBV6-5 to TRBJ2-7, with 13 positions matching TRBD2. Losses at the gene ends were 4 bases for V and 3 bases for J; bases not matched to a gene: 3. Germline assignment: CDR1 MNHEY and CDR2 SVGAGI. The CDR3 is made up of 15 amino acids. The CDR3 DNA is TGTGCCAGCAGTTCCACTAGCGGGGGGGGCTACGAGCAGTACTTC. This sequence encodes CASSSTSGGGYEQYF.

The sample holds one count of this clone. CDR3 amino acids: CAWSRGASWEQYF. The CDR3 region has the DNA TGTGCCTGGAGTAGGGGGGCCTCTTGGGAGCAGTACTTC. The rearrangement links TRBV30 to TRBJ2-7; tentatively, D is TRBD1 or TRBD2 (6 bases each). The germline gives CDR1 GTSNPN, CDR2 SVGIG (reference sequence). V was shortened by 2 bases and J by 7 bases, with 15 bases between the two germline ends. The CDR3 has 13 amino acids.

The CDR3 DNA sequence: TGTGCCAGCACAGAGACAGGGAATTCACCCCTCCACTTT. This translates into CASTETGNSPLHF. This sequence joins TRBV2 and TRBJ1-6, with TRBD1 matching over 7 bases. This CDR3 is built from 13 residues. V trimming: 7 bases; J trimming: 7 bases; junction bases outside the gene matches: 4. Germline V gives CDR1 SNHLY, CDR2 FYNNEI.

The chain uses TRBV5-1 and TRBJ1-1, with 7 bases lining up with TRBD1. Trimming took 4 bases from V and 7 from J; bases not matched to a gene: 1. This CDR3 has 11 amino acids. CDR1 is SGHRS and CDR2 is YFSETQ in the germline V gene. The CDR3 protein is CASSAGGEAFF. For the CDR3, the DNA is TGCGCCAGCAGCGCAGGGGGTGAAGCTTTCTTT.